The sequence of this TCR beta chain was determined in a study of T cells after yellow fever vaccination. TCRdb reprocessed the 5' RACE reads with MiXCR, giving one entry per CDR3 protein. The profile shows a few hundred thousand distinct CDR3 sequences, roughly a sixth of them singletons. CDR1 is MGHRA and CDR2 is YSYEKL in the germline V gene. The CDR3 runs 13 residues. In regard to this clonotype: What it recognizes is unknown. Its ends do not fully match the called genes, so a read error is possible.

The study, taken as a whole, reports: A limited proportion of clonotypes was detected within both the CD4 and CD8 compartments.

The rearrangement joins TRBV4-1 to TRBJ1-6; 8 positions match TRBD1. The clonotype comes from a man younger than 35 who received the YFV17D yellow fever vaccine. Sequenced here: PBMCs, sampled 5 days after the first yellow fever vaccination. The CDR3 is CASSQELGDRTSF. In DNA, the CDR3 is TGCGCCAGCAGCCAAGAGTTGGGGGACAGGACCTCATTT.